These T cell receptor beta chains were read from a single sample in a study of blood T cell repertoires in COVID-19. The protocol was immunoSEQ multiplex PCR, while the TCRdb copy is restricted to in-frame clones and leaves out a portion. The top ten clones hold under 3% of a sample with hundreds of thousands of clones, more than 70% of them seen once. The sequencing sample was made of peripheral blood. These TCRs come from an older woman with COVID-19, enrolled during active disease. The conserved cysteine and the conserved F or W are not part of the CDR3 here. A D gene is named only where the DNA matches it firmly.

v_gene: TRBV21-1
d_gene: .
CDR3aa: ASSKGTQGWRETQY

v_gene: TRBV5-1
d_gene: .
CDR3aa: ASRTGLSGANVLT

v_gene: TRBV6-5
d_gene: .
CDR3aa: ATSGSPGNQPQH

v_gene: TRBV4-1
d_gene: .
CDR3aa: VSSQGEGMNTEAF

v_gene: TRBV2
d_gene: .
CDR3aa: ASRLGRGNTEAF

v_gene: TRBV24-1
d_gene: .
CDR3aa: ATSDSGRGNIQY

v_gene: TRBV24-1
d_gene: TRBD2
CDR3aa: ATGLAGTDTQY

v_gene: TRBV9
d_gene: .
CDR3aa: ASSVEGGKETQY

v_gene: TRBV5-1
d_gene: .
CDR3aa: ASSLTRNTEAF

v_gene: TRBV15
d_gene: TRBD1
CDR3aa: ATSRVGQGQNEKLF

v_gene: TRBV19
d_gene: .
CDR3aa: ASSTTGGGETQY

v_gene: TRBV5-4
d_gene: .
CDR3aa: ASSGDRSGTQY

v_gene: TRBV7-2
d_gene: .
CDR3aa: ASSPIRGGYEQY

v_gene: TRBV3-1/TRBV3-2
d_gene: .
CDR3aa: ASSQGGSPDTQY

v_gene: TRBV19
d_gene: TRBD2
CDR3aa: ASSGLASSYEQY

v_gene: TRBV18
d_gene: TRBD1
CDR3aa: ASSSGAGGTGANVLT

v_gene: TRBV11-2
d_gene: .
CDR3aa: ASSNGELF

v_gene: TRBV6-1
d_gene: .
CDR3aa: ASSVSLGGGHRNTGELF

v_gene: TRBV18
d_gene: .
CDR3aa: ASSSTGFNTEAF

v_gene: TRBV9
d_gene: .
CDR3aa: ASSVVGSTEAF

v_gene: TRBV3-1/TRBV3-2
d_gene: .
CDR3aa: ASSQDRGEGEETQY

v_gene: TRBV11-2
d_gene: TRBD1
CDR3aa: ASSVGDRAQLETQY

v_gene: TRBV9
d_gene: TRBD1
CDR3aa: ASSTRPGQGWDGYT

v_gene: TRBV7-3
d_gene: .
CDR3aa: ASSPLGGDQY

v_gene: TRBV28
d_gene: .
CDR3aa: ASRAGGRETQY

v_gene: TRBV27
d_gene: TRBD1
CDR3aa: ASRGQGSLDTQY

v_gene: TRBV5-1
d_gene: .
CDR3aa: ASSIHTDTQY

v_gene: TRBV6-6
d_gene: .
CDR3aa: ASSPLGGGGRQGEQY

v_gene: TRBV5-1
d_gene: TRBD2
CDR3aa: ASSLGLAGGPSETQY

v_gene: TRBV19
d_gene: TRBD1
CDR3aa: ASSIYGTGSSYNEQF

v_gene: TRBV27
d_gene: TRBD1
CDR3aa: ASSFRDRGVHGYT

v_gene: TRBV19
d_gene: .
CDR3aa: ASSITGNRRNSPLH

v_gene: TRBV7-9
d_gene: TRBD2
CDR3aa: ASSLWGEGLAEETQY

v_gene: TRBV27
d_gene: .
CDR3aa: ASSPRVSTNEKLF

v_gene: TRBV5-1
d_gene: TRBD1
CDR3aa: ASAMGFGQGVQNTEAF